The 21 T cell receptor beta chains reported below all come from one sample, sequenced in a study of blood T cells in healthy people across ages. Primers used in a second PCR of about 6 to 12 cycles were a sample-barcoded 5' primer and a J-beta primer mix. TCRdb passed the 5' RACE reads through MiXCR, listing each CDR3 protein once. The sample records 350,000 to 450,000 distinct CDR3 sequences, about 55% being singletons. The source material was blood. The receptor set was obtained from a man aged 55 to 70 in good health.

This clonotype was seen only once. The junction and the germline gene differ at one end; a read error may be behind it. The chain links TRBV7-9 to TRBJ2-7; D possibly corresponds to TRBD2 (5 bases). The CDR3 consists of 13 residues. The germline CDR1 and CDR2 sequences are SEHNR and FQNEAQ (reference sequence). The CDR3 protein is CASAEGSTYERYF. The CDR3, as DNA: TGTGCCAGCGCCGAAGGGAGCACCTACGAGCGGTACTTC. Based on the CDR3 plus reference TRBV7-9 and TRBJ2-7, the full variable domain is DTGVSQNPRHKITKRGQNVTFRCDPISEHNRLYWYRQTLGQGPEFLTYFQNEAQLEKSRLLSDRFSAERPKGSFSTLEIQRTEQGDSAMYLCASAEGSTYERYFGPGTRLTVT.

This clonotype has more than one count but fewer than ten. The J gene is TRBJ2-4, the V gene TRBV7-2; tentative D call: TRBD1 (5 bases). This CDR3 comprises 15 residues. Germline lookup yields CDR1 SGHTA and CDR2 FQGNSA. V lost 5 bases, J lost 5 bases, and 16 bases lay in between. The CDR3 protein is CASSPLGQFQNIQYF. The CDR3 DNA sequence: TGTGCCAGCAGCCCGTTGGGGCAGTTTCAAAACATTCAGTACTTC.

This clonotype was seen more than once but under ten times. This sequence joins TRBV4-1 and TRBJ2-1; perhaps TRBD2 as D (5 bases). Looked up from germline, CDR1 is MGHRA and CDR2 is YSYEKL. The CDR3 loop spans 13 amino acids. The V end was cut by 2 bases, the J end by 7 bases, with 9 bases between. The CDR3 sequence: CASSQRTVNEQFF. The CDR3 DNA is TGCGCCAGCAGCCAAAGGACTGTAAATGAGCAGTTCTTC.

In its sample, this clonotype was seen a few times. The chain is built from TRBV12-3 or TRBV12-4 and TRBJ2-7, with 9 bases lining up with TRBD1. The CDR3 totals 15 residues. With 4 bases clipped from V and 2 bases from J, the junction kept 6 bases outside the gene matches. The CDR3 here is CASSSRTGVAYEQYF. In DNA form, the CDR3 reads TGTGCCAGCAGTTCTCGGACAGGGGTTGCCTACGAGCAGTACTTC.

V usage is TRBV5-1 and J usage is TRBJ1-2; 7 bases match TRBD1. Per the germline V gene, CDR1 is SGHRS and CDR2 is YFSETQ. This CDR3 spans 15 amino acids. The trim removed 3 bases at V and 3 bases at J, leaving 8 bases unmatched. The DNA of the CDR3 is TGCGCCAGCAGCTACGGACAGGCCGGGGACTATGGCTACACCTTC. It is translated as CASSYGQAGDYGYTF.

This clonotype came up a few times. The chain uses TRBV7-2 and TRBJ2-7, with D possibly TRBD2 on 7 matching bases. This CDR3 is built from 12 residues. V dropped 7 bases and J dropped 7 bases, with 14 bases sitting between them. The germline V gene encodes CDR1 SGHTA and CDR2 FQGNSA. The CDR3 spells CASNRGDNEQYF. The CDR3, as DNA: TGTGCCAGCAACCGGGGGGACAATGAGCAGTACTTC. Combining the CDR3 with reference TRBV7-2 and TRBJ2-7 gives the whole variable domain GAGVSQSPSNKVTEKGKDVELRCDPISGHTALYWYRQSLGQGLEFLIYFQGNSAPDKSGLPSDRFSAERTGGSVSTLTIQRTQQEDSAVYLCASNRGDNEQYFGPGTRLTVT.

There are a few counts of this clonotype. The CDR3 region is CSARGDGDEQYF. CDR3 in DNA: TGCAGTGCAAGGGGGGACGGGGACGAGCAGTACTTC. The chain is built from TRBV20-1 and TRBJ2-4; either TRBD1 or TRBD2 may supply D (6 bases each). The DNA end is a closer match to TRBJ2-7, so the J assignment may be wrong. CDR3 length: 12 residues. CDR1 and CDR2 (germline): DFQATT, SNEGSKA (reference sequence).

V and J are TRBV25-1 and TRBJ2-1; 10 nucleotides match TRBD2. CDR3 length equals 17 residues. Germline lookup yields CDR1 MGHDK and CDR2 SYGVNS. V gave up 8 bases and J gave up 9 bases; unmatched junction bases: 19. CDR3 DNA: TGTGCCAGCGGCGGCATTGTCCAGAGCGGGAGGGCCGGTGAGCAGTTCTTC. Translated: CASGGIVQSGRAGEQFF.

Note on this clonotype: At one boundary the junction diverges from the germline segment, which might be a read error. The V call is TRBV13, the J call TRBJ2-4; 9 nucleotides align to TRBD1. The last part of the DNA fits TRBJ2-7 better; the J call may be wrong. Germline V gene data show CDR1 as PRHDT and CDR2 as FYEKMQ (reference sequence). CDR3 length equals 15 residues. The CDR3 here is CVSSLVGQGGYEQYF. The DNA of the CDR3 is TGTGTCAGCAGCTTAGTGGGACAGGGAGGGTACGAGCAGTACTTC.

The chain recombines TRBV20-1 with TRBJ2-7; D might be TRBD1 (5 bases). CDR1 is DFQATT, CDR2 SNEGSKA, per germline (reference sequence). The CDR3 loop spans 14 amino acids. V shed 1 base and J shed 3 bases, with 13 bases lying between them. CDR3 residues: CSARGQGKVYEQYF. In nucleotides, the CDR3 is TGCAGTGCTAGAGGGCAGGGAAAAGTCTACGAGCAGTACTTC.

The rearrangement links TRBV28 to TRBJ1-2, with 8 bases lining up with TRBD1. This CDR3 has 13 residues. V lost 7 bases and J lost 6; bases outside the gene matches: 7. Germline values: CDR1 MDHEN, CDR2 SYDVKM. The CDR3 bases are TGTGCCAGCATCCCCGGACAGGGCCATGGCTACACCTTC. This encodes CASIPGQGHGYTF.

The chain joins TRBV7-2 to TRBJ2-7, with D possibly TRBD1 on 6 matching bases. Deletions cut 1 base from V and 1 base from J, with 11 bases between. Per the germline V gene, CDR1 is SGHTA and CDR2 is FQGNSA. The CDR3 length is 15 residues. In DNA form, the CDR3 reads TGTGCCAGCAGCTTAGTGGGCACAGGGTCCTACGAGCAGTACTTC. Translation gives CASSLVGTGSYEQYF.

The chain carries TRBV6-2 or TRBV6-3 and TRBJ1-2, with 7 positions matching TRBD1. The length of the CDR3 is 15 residues. Germline trimming cut 6 bases from V and 0 bases from J; bases unmatched to any gene: 7. Germline loops: CDR1 MNHEY, CDR2 SVGEGT. The CDR3, as DNA: TGTGCCAGCAGGGAGACAGGGCCCGCTAACTATGGCTACACCTTC. This sequence encodes CASRETGPANYGYTF.

V usage is TRBV10-1 and J usage is TRBJ2-3; maybe TRBD1 (7 bases). Trimming took off 10 bases at V and 0 bases at J, with 20 bases between the two ends. Germline V gene lookup returns CDR1 WNHNN and CDR2 SYGVQD (reference sequence). The CDR3 extends over 16 amino acids. The CDR3 DNA is TGCGCCACCAGCCTTAGGACAGGAGGGAGCACAGATACGCAGTATTTT. It specifies CATSLRTGGSTDTQYF.

This chain connects TRBV4-2 to TRBJ2-7; D not resolved. Deletions cut 0 bases from V and 0 bases from J, with 9 bases between. Germline V gives CDR1 LGHNA, CDR2 YNFKEQ. The CDR3 totals 15 residues. CDR3 sequence reads: CASSQDHSPSYEQYF. The CDR3 coding sequence is TGTGCCAGCAGCCAAGATCACTCCCCCTCCTACGAGCAGTACTTC.

This clonotype was seen more than once but under ten times. This chain joins TRBV20-1 and TRBJ1-6, with 8 bases fitting TRBD1. The CDR3 extends over 16 amino acids. The V gene end was trimmed by 6 bases and the J gene end by 0 bases; junction bases not matched to a gene: 7. Germline CDR1 is DFQATT and CDR2 is SNEGSKA (reference sequence). The DNA for the CDR3 is TGCAGTGCCGGGACAGGCCTGAGCTCCTATAATTCACCCCTCCACTTT. Its protein product is CSAGTGLSSYNSPLHF.

This clonotype appeared a few times. The chain is built from TRBV6-2 or TRBV6-3 and TRBJ2-7, with no clear D. The CDR3 spans 15 residues. V shed 2 bases and J shed 0 bases, with 11 bases lying between them. The germline CDR1 and CDR2 sequences are MNHEY and SVGEGT. Here the CDR3 DNA reads TGTGCCAGCAGTTACCTGCCTTTAAGCTCCTACGAGCAGTACTTC. Protein: CASSYLPLSSYEQYF.

V usage is TRBV18 and J usage is TRBJ2-1, with TRBD1 as a possible D gene (5 bases). CDR1 is KGHSH, CDR2 LQKENI, per germline. V lost 3 bases and J 7 bases, leaving 7 bases between the germline ends. CDR3 size: 12 residues. CDR3 loop: CASSPRENEQFF. The CDR3 bases are TGTGCCAGCTCACCCAGGGAAAATGAGCAGTTCTTC. Using reference TRBV18 and TRBJ2-1 for the parts outside the CDR3, the full variable domain is NAGVMQNPRHLVRRRGQEARLRCSPMKGHSHVYWYRQLPEEGLKFMVYLQKENIIDESGMPKERFSAEFPKEGPSILRIQQVVRGDSAAYFCASSPRENEQFFGPGTRLTVL.

This clonotype was observed at least ten times. The genes are TRBV20-1 and TRBJ1-2; no reliable D call. V lost 0 bases to trimming and J lost 7 bases, with 9 bases between them. Germline CDR1 is DFQATT and CDR2 is SNEGSKA (reference sequence). The CDR3 totals 12 residues. The CDR3 reads CSARDLAGGYTF. CDR3 coding DNA: TGCAGTGCTAGAGACCTGGCGGGTGGCTACACCTTC.

This rearrangement joins TRBV27 to TRBJ2-3; 8 nucleotides line up with TRBD2. CDR1 MNHEY and CDR2 SMNVEV come from the germline V gene (reference sequence). V was clipped by 4 bases and J by 5 bases; unmatched bases: 8. CDR3 length: 15 residues. The CDR3 DNA follows: TGTGCCAGCAGTTGGGGCGGGAGGCCCCTAGATACGCAGTATTTT. The encoded protein is CASSWGGRPLDTQYF.

This rearrangement joins TRBV5-6 to TRBJ2-7; weak D call: TRBD2 (6 bases). This CDR3 comprises 14 residues. Germline-derived CDR1 and CDR2 are SGHDT and YYEEEE. With 3 bases removed from V and 5 bases from J, the gap between germline ends came to 15 bases. The CDR3 coding sequence is TGTGCCAGCAGCTGGGGACTCGGAGGGCACGAGCAGTACTTC. It codes for CASSWGLGGHEQYF.